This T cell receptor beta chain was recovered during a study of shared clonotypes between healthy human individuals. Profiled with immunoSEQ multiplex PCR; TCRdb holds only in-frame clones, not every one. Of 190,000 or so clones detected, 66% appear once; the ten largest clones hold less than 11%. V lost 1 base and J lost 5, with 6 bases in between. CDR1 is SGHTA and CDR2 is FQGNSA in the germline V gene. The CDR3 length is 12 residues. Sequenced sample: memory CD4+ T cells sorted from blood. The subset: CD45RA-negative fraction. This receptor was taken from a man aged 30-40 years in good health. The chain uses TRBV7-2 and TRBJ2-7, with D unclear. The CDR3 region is CASSLVGHEQYF. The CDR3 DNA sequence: TGTGCCAGCAGCTTAGTCGGTCACGAGCAGTACTTC.